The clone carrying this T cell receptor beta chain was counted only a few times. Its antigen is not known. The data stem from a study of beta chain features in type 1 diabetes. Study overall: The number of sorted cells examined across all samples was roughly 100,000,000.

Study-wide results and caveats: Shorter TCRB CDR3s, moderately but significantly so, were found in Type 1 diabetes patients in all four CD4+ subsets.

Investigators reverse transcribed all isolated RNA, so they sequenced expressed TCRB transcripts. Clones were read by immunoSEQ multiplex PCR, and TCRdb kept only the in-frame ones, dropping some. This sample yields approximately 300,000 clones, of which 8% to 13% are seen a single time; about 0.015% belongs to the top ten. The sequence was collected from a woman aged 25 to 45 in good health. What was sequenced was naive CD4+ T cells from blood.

For the CDR3, the DNA is TGCGCCAGCAGCTTGGAAATGACATGGGCGGGAACAGTCTCTGGGGCCAACGTCCTGACTTTC. Its protein is CASSLEMTWAGTVSGANVLTF. This sequence joins TRBV5-1 and TRBJ2-6; D is possibly TRBD2 (6 bases). Germline CDR1 SGHRS, CDR2 YFSETQ. With 0 bases removed from V and 0 bases from J, the gap between germline ends came to 22 bases. The CDR3 is 21 amino acids.